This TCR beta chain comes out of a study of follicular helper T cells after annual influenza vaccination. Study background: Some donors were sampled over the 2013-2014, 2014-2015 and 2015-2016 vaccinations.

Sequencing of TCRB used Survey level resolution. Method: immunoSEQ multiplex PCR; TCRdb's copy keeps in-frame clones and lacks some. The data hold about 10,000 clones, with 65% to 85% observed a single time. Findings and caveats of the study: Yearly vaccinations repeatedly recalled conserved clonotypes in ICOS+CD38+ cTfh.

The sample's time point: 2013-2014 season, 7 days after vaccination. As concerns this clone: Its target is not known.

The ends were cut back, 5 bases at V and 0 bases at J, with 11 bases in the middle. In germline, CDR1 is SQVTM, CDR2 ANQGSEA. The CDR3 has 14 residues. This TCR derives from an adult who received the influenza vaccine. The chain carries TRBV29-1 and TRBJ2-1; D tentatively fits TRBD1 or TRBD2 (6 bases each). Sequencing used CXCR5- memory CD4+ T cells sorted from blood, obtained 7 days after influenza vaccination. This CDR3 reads CSVTGAISYNEQFF. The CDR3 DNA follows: TGCAGCGTTACGGGGGCCATCTCCTACAATGAGCAGTTCTTC.